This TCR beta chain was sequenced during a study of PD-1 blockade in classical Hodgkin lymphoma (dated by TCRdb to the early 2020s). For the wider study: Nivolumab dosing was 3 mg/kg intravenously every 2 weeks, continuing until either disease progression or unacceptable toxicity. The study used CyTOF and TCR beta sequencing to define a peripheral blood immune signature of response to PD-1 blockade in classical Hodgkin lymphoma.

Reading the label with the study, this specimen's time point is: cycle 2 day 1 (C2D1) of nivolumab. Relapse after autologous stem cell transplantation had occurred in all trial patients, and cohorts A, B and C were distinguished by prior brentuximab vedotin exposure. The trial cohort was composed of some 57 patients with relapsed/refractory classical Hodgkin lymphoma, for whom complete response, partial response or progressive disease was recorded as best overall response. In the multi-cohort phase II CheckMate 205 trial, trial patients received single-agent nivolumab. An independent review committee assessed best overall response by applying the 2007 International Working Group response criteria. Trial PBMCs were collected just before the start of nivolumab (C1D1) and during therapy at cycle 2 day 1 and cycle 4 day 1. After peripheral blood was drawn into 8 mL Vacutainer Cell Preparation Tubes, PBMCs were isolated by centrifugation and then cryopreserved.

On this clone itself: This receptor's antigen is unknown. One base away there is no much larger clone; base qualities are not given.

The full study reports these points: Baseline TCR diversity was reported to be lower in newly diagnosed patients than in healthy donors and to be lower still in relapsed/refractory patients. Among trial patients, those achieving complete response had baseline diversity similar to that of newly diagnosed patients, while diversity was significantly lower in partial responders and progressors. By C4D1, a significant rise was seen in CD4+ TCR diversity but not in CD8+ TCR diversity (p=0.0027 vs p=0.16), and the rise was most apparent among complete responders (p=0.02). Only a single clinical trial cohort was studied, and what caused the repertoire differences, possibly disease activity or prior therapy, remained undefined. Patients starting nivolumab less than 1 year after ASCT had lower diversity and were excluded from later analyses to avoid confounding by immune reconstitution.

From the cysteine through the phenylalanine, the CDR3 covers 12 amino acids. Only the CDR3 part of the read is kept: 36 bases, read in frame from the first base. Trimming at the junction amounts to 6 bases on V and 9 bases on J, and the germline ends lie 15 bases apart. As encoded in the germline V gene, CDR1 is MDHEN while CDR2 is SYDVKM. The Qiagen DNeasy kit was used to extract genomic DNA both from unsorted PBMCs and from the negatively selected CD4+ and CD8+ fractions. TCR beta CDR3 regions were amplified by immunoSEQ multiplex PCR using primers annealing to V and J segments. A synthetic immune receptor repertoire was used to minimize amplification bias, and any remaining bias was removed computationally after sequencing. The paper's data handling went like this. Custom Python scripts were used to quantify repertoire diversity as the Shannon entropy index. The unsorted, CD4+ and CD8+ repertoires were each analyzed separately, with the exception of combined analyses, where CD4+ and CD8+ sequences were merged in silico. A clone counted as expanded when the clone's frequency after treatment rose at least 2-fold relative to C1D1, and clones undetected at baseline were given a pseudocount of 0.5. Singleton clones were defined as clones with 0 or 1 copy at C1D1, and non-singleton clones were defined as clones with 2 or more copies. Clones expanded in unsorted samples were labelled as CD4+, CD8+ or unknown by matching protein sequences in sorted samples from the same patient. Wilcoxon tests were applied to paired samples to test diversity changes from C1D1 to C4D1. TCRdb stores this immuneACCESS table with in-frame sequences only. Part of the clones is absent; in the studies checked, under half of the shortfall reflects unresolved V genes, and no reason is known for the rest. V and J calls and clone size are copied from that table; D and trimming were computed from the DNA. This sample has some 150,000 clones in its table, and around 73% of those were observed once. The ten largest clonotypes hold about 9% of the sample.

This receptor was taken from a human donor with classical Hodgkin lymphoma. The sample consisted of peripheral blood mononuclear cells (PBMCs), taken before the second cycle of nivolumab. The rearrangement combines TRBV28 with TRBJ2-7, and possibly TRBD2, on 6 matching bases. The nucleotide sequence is TGTGCCAGCAGGTCTCACGGGAGCGGGCAGTACTTC. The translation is CASRSHGSGQYF.